This T cell receptor (beta chain) was recorded in a study of cytomegalovirus exposure and HLA in healthy donors. The PCR made use of 60 Vbeta and 13 Jbeta primers. Measured with immunoSEQ multiplex PCR; TCRdb has only the in-frame clones, and not every one. Of 150,000 to 200,000 clones in the sample, approximately 70% are singletons; the top ten hold 1.5% to 2%. This clone was found once. CDR1 is LGHNA and CDR2 is YSLEER in the germline V gene. The CDR3 has 19 amino acids. After removal of 0 bases from V and 1 base from J, the junction contained 14 bases not matched to a gene. This receptor was identified in a woman aged 25-40 years in good health and CMV-seronegative. The chain carries TRBV4-3 and TRBJ1-2; 7 bases are shared with TRBD1. The sample was PBMCs. The CDR3 spells CASSQDGRGLPPYNYGYTF. CDR3 coding DNA: TGCGCCAGCAGCCAAGATGGTAGGGGGCTACCACCTTATAACTATGGCTACACCTTC.